The clone carrying this T cell receptor beta chain was seen a handful of times. Its antigen is undetermined. The entry originates in a study of T cells in localized non-small cell lung cancer. Study findings and constraints: A median of about 58 of the top 100 tumor clones appeared in adjacent lung, which was paired and uninvolved.

CDR3 size: 14 residues. Germline trimming cut 1 base from V and 5 bases from J; bases unmatched to any gene: 5. Germline V gene data show CDR1 as LNHDA and CDR2 as SQIVND (reference sequence). Repertoires were generated with immunoSEQ multiplex PCR, while TCRdb's copy carries only in-frame clones and drops some. The sample contains 35,000 to 50,000 clones, 75% to 90% of which appear only once. This chain joins TRBV19 and TRBJ2-7; 7 nucleotides agree with TRBD2. The source of this sequence is a man aged 40 to 70 with stage I lung adenocarcinoma. The specimen was peripheral blood, collected before any cancer treatment. The DNA of the CDR3 is TGTGCCAGTAGTATAGGGGACTACGAAGACGAGCAGTACTTC. This sequence encodes CASSIGDYEDEQYF.